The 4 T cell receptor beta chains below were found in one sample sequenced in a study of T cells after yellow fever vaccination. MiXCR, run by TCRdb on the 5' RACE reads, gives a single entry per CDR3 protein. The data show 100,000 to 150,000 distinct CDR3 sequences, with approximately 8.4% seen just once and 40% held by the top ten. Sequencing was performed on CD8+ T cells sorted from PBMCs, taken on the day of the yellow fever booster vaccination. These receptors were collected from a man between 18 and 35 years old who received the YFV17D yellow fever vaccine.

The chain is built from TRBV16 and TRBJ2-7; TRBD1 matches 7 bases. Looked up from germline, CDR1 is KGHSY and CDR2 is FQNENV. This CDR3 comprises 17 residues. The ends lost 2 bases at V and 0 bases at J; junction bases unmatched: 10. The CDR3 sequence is CASSQAHIGQASYEQYF. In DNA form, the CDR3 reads TGTGCCAGCAGCCAAGCGCACATAGGACAGGCCTCCTACGAGCAGTACTTC. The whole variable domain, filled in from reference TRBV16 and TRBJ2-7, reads GEEVAQTPKHLVRGEGQKAKLYCAPIKGHSYVFWYQQVLKNEFKFLISFQNENVFDETGMPKERFSAKCLPNSPCSLEIQATKLEDSAVYFCASSQAHIGQASYEQYFGPGTRLTVT.

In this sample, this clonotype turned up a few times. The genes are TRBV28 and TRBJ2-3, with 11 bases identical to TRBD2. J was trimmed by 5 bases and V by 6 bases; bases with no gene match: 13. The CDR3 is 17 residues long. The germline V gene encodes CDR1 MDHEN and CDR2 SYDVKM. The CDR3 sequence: CASSQYELAGAVDTQYF. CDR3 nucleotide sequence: TGTGCCAGCAGCCAATACGAACTAGCGGGGGCCGTAGATACGCAGTATTTT.

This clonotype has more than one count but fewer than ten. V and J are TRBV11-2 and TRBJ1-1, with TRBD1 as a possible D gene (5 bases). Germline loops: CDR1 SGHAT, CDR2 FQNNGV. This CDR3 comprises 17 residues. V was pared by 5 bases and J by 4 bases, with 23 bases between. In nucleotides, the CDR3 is TGTGCCAGCAGCCCCGGGACCGGGGGGGGAGGCGGCACTGAAGCTTTCTTT. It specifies CASSPGTGGGGGTEAFF.

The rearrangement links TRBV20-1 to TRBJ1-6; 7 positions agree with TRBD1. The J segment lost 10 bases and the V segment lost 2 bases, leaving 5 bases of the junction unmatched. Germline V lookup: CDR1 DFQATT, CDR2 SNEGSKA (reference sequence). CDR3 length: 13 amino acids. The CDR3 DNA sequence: TGCAGTGCTAGAAGTTGGGACAGCTCACCCCTCCACTTT. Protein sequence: CSARSWDSSPLHF.